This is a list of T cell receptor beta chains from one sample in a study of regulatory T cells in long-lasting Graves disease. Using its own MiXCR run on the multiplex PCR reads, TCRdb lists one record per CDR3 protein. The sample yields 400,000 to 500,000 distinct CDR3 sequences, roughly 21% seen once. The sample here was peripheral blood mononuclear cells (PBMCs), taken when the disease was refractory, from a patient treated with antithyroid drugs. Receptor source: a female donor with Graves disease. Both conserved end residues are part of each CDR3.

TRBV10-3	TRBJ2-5	CAISETTETQYF
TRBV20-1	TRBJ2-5	CSATRASGSGETQYF
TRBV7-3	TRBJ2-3	CASSLTSGSSDTQYF
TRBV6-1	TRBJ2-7	CASSVRQGGEQYF
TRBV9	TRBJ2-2	CASDSLGGGNTGELFF
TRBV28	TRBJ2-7	CASSLYWGLSYEQYF
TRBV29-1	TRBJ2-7	CSANSGEPYEQYF
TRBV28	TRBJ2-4	CASSLMGQSLEDNIQYF
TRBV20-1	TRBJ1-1	CSATAVGGDTEAFF
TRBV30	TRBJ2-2	CAWIRRATTGELFF
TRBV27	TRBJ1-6	CASSSLSSSYNSPLHF
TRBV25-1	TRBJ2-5	CASSDGLETQYF
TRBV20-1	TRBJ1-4	CGARRFMAELFF
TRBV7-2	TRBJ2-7	CASSLESGTPSYEQYF
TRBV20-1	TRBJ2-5	CSARDYGEAQYF
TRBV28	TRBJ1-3	CASSLTGYGNTIYF
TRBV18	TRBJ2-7	CASSPPYTTLGGEQYF
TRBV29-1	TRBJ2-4	CSVRVGGDEKNIQYF
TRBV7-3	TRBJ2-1	CASSLYGTRDNEQFF
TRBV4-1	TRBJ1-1	CASSKTAVNTEAFF
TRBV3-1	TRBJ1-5	CASSPGLSGQPQHF
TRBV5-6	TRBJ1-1	CASIGQGVYTEAFF
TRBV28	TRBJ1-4	CASGTGYEKLFF
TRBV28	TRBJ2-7	CASSWSVPTYEQYF
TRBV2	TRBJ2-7	CASSEDRAADEQYF
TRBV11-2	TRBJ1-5	CASSYDLGEGNQLQHF
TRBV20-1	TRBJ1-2	CSASSQAKGNGYTF
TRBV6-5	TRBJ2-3	CASSSADRSERDTQYF
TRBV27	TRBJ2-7	CASRTTSAQPYEQYF
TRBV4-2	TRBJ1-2	CASSQPDRGGGYTF
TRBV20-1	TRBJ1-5	CSASREGNQPQHF
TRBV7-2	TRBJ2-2	CASLGLADNTGELFF
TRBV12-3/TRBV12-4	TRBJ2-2	CASSLPKWGELFF
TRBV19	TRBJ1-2	CASSIVTAASYGYTF
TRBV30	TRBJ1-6	CAWSVPGAILNSPLHF
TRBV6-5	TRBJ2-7	CASNYKQTYEQYF
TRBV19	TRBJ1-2	CATTPGGALGGYTF
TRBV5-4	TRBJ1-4	CASSPAGTAKNEKLFF
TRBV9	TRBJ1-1	CASSDDGTEAFF
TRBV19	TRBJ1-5	CASSIDRVPIQPQHF
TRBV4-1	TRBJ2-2	CATSRGTGSTGELFF
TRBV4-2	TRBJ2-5	CASSQDPPLGLQETQYF